Shown below are 9 T cell receptor beta chains from a single sample sequenced in a study of vaccination effects on CD4 cells after COVID-19. Following culture for around 9 days, CD4+ T cells were isolated. It was two doses of either the BNT162b2 or mRNA-1273 vaccine that participants received. These TCRs' antigens remain unknown. Sequenced by immunoSEQ multiplex PCR; TCRdb stores in-frame clones only, minus some. The sample yields just over 55,000 clones, approximately 80% seen once. Sample: CD4+ T cells from PBMCs cultured without peptide, taken after COVID-19 vaccination. The receptor source for this set is a human donor who received a COVID-19 vaccine.

The V and J genes are TRBV6-6 and TRBJ1-1, with D perhaps matching TRBD1 (5 bases). V lost 6 bases, J lost 7 bases, and 21 bases lay in between. The CDR3 covers 15 residues. CDR1 is MNHNY, CDR2 SVGAGI, per germline (reference sequence). The CDR3: CASRPTGLYGGEAFF. The CDR3 DNA sequence: TGTGCCAGCAGACCGACGGGGCTCTATGGCGGTGAAGCTTTCTTT.

J is TRBJ2-3 and V is TRBV6-2 or TRBV6-3; 13 nucleotides agree with TRBD2. The CDR3 is 15 residues long. From germline, CDR1 is MNHEY and CDR2 SVGEGT. V trimming: 4 bases; J trimming: 4 bases; junction bases outside the gene matches: 2. The CDR3 DNA reads as TGTGCCAGCAGTTTCACTAGCGGGGGGGCAGATACGCAGTATTTT. Protein sequence: CASSFTSGGADTQYF.

V usage is TRBV12-3 or TRBV12-4 and J usage is TRBJ2-2, with D hard to call. Trimming removed 2 bases at V and 5 bases at J, with 6 bases between. The CDR3 is made up of 13 amino acids. The DNA for the CDR3 is TGTGCCAGCAGTTTATCAAGAACCGGGGAGCTGTTTTTT. Translation: CASSLSRTGELFF.

The chain combines TRBV9 with TRBJ2-3; either TRBD1 or TRBD2 may fit D (5 bases each). Trimming left V 0 bases short and J 0 bases short, with 8 bases between. This CDR3 is built from 15 residues. Germline loops: CDR1 SGDLS, CDR2 YYNGEE. The chain's CDR3 is CASSVDEGSTDTQYF. CDR3 nucleotide sequence: TGTGCCAGCAGCGTAGATGAGGGGAGCACAGATACGCAGTATTTT.

This clone has only one observation. CDR3 sequence (DNA): TGTGCCAGTCGAACTTCCGGGACAGCTTACAACACTGAAGCTTTCTTT. Amino acids: CASRTSGTAYNTEAFF. The chain recombines TRBV19 with TRBJ1-1; 7 bases match TRBD1. The V gene's germline CDR1 is LNHDA and CDR2 SQIVND (reference sequence). V trimming: 8 bases; J trimming: 2 bases; junction bases outside the gene matches: 14. The CDR3 runs 16 residues.

The chain carries TRBV5-1 and TRBJ2-3; D gene ambiguous. Trimming shortened V by 3 bases and J by 4 bases, and 9 bases separated the two germline ends. The CDR3 is made up of 13 amino acids. Germline CDR1 and CDR2: SGHRS and YFSETQ. In DNA form, the CDR3 reads TGCGCCAGCAGCTCTCGACCAGCAGATACGCAGTATTTT. Amino acid sequence: CASSSRPADTQYF.

The rearrangement links TRBV7-2 to TRBJ2-7, with TRBD2 identical over 11 bases. The CDR3 loop spans 19 amino acids. Germline lookup yields CDR1 SGHTA and CDR2 FQGNSA. Germline trimming cut 3 bases from V and 2 bases from J; bases unmatched to any gene: 15. The CDR3 sequence: CASSFGPPSGRSNTYEQYF. DNA of the CDR3: TGTGCCAGCAGCTTCGGCCCCCCTAGCGGGAGGTCTAATACCTACGAGCAGTACTTC.

V usage is TRBV5-1 and J usage is TRBJ2-5; D is ambiguous. Germline CDR1 reads SGHRS; CDR2 reads YFSETQ. The CDR3 has 16 amino acids. Trimming stripped 0 bases from V and 1 base from J, with 13 bases between. The CDR3 DNA sequence: TGCGCCAGCAGCTTGGCTGGAAGTCAATCCCAAGAGACCCAGTACTTC. This encodes CASSLAGSQSQETQYF.

The count of this clone is one. V is TRBV19 and J is TRBJ2-6; D is possibly TRBD1 (5 bases). The CDR3 runs to 18 residues. The germline gives CDR1 LNHDA, CDR2 SQIVND (reference sequence). V was shortened by 2 bases and J by 0 bases, with 14 bases between the two germline ends. Here the CDR3 reads CASSIWIGQGSGANVLTF. As DNA, the CDR3 is TGTGCCAGTAGTATATGGATCGGTCAGGGCTCTGGGGCCAACGTCCTGACTTTC.